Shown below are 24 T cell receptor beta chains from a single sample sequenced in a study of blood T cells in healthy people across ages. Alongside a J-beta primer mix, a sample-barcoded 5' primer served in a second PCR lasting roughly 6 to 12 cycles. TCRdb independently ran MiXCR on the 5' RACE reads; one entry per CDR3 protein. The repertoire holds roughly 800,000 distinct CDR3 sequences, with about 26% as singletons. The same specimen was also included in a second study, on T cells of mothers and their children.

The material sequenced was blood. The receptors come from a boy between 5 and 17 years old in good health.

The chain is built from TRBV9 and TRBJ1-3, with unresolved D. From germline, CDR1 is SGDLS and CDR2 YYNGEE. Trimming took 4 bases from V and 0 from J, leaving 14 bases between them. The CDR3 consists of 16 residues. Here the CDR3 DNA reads TGTGCCAGCAGCCCCCCGCTTTGGGCCTCTGGAAACACCATATATTTT. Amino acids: CASSPPLWASGNTIYF.

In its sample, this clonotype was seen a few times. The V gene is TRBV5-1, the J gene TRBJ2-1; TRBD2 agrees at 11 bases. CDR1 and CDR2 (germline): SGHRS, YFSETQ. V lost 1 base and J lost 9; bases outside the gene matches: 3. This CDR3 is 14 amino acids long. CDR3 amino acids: CASSLLAGGTEQFF. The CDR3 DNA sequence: TGCGCCAGCAGCTTGTTAGCGGGGGGGACTGAGCAGTTCTTC.

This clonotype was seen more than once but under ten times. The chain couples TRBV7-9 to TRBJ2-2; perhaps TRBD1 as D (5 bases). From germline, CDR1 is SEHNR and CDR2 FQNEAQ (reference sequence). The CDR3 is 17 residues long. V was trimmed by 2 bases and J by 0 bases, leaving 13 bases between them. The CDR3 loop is CASSLLTGHPNTGELFF. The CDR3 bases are TGTGCCAGCAGCTTATTAACCGGACACCCGAACACCGGGGAGCTGTTTTTT.

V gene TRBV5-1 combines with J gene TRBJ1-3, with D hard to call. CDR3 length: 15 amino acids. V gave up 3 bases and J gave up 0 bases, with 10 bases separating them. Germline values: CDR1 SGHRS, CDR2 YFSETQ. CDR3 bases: TGCGCCAGCAGCTACGGACGGAGCTCTGGAAACACCATATATTTT. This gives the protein CASSYGRSSGNTIYF.

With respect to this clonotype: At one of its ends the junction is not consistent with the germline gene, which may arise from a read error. The CDR3: CAGSLAVQELTQYF. The CDR3 region has the DNA TGTGCCGGCAGTTTAGCGGTACAGGAGTTAACCCAGTACTTC. The J gene is TRBJ2-5, the V gene TRBV12-3 or TRBV12-4; possible D gene TRBD2, 6 bases. The CDR3 has 14 amino acids.

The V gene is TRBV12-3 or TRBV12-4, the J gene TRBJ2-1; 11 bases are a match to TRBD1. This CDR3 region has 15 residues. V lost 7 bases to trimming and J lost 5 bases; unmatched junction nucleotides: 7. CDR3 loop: CASIPGQGVNNEQFF. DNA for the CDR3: TGTGCCAGCATCCCGGGACAGGGGGTAAACAATGAGCAGTTCTTC.

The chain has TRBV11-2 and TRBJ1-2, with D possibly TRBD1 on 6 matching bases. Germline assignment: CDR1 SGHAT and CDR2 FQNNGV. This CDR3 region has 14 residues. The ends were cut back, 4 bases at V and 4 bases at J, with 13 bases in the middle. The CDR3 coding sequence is TGTGCCAGCAGCTCCACCAGGGGCACCTATGGCTACACCTTC. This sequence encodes CASSSTRGTYGYTF.

The CDR3 sequence: CASSLGAVAYNEQFF. CDR3 coding DNA: TGTGCCAGCAGTTTGGGCGCAGTGGCCTACAATGAGCAGTTCTTC. V and J are TRBV6-2 or TRBV6-3 and TRBJ2-1; D gene ambiguous. The CDR3 is 15 residues long. Germline V CDR1 and CDR2: MNHEY, SVGEGT. Trimming took off 4 bases at V and 2 bases at J, with 12 bases between the two ends.

In DNA, the CDR3 is TGTGCCAGCAGCTTAGCTAACGAGGTGACCCAGTACTTC. This sequence encodes CASSLANEVTQYF. This chain links TRBV7-9 with TRBJ2-5; D call uncertain. The CDR3 covers 13 residues. Germline V lookup: CDR1 SEHNR, CDR2 FQNEAQ (reference sequence). With 0 bases removed from V and 7 bases from J, the gap between germline ends came to 9 bases.

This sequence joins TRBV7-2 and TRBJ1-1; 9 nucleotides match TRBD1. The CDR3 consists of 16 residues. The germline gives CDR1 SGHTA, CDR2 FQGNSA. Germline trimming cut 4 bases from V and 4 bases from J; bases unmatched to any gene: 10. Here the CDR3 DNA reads TGTGCCAGCAGCTCCGCTGACGGACAGGGGAGCACTGAAGCTTTCTTT. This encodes CASSSADGQGSTEAFF.

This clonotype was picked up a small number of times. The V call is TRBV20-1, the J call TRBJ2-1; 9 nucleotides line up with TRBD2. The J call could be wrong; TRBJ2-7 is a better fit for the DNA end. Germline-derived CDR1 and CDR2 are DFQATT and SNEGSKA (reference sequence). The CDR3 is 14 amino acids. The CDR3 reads CSASRGGAPYEQYF. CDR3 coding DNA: TGCAGTGCTAGTCGCGGGGGGGCCCCGTACGAGCAGTACTTC.

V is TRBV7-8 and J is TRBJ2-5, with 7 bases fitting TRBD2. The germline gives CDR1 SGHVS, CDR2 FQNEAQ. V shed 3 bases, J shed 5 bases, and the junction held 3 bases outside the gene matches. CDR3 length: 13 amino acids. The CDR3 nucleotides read TGTGCCAGCAGCTTGGGGGGGGACGAGACCCAGTACTTC. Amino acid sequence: CASSLGGDETQYF.

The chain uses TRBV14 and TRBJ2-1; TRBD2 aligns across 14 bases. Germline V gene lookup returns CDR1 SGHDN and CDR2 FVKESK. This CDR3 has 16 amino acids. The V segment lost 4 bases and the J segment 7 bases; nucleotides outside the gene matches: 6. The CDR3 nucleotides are TGTGCCAGCAGCCCGCTGACTAGCGGGGGGGTGAATGAGCAGTTCTTC. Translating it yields CASSPLTSGGVNEQFF.

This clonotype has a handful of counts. The CDR3 spells CASSESEYRTGELFF. In nucleotides, the CDR3 is TGCGCCAGCAGTGAGTCCGAGTATCGGACCGGGGAGCTGTTTTTT. The chain carries TRBV10-2 and TRBJ2-2, with D uncertain. CDR3 length equals 15 residues. Trimming shortened V by 0 bases and J by 5 bases, and 10 bases separated the two germline ends. In germline, CDR1 is WSHSY, CDR2 SAAADI.

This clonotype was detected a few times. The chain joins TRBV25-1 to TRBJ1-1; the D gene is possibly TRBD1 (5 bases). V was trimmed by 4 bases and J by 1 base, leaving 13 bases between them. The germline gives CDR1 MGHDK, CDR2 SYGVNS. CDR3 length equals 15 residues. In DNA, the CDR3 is TGTGCCAGCAGTGGGGGGGGGACGGGGAACACTGAAGCTTTCTTT. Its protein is CASSGGGTGNTEAFF. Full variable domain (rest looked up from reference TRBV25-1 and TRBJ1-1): EADIYQTPRYLVIGTGKKITLECSQTMGHDKMYWYQQDPGMELHLIHYSYGVNSTEKGDLSSESTVSRIRTEHFPLTLESARPSHTSQYLCASSGGGTGNTEAFFGQGTRLTVV.

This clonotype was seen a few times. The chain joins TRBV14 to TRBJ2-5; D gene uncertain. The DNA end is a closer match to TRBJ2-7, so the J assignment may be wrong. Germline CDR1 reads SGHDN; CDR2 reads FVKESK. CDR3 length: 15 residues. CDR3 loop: CASSQSQEPFYEQYF. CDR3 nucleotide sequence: TGTGCCAGCAGCCAGTCCCAGGAGCCCTTCTACGAGCAGTACTTC.

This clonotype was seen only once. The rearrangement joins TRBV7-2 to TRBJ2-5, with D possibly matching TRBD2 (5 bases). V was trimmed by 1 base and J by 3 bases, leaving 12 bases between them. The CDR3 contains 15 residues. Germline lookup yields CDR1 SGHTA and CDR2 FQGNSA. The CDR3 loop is CASSLVVGVEETQYF. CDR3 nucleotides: TGTGCCAGCAGCTTAGTCGTGGGAGTTGAAGAGACCCAGTACTTC.

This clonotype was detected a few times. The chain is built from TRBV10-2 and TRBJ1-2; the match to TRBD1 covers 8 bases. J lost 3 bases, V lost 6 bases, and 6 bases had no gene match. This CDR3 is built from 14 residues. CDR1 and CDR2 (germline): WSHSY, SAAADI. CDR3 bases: TGCGCCAGCAGCCGTAACAGGGGGGACTATGGCTACACCTTC. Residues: CASSRNRGDYGYTF.

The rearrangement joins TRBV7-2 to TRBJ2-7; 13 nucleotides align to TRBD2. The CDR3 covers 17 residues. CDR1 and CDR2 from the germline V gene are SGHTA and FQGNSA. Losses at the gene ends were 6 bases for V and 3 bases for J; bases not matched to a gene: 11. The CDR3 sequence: CASSLNGGTSGVYEQYF. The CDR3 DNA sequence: TGTGCCAGCAGTCTAAACGGGGGGACTAGCGGGGTCTACGAGCAGTACTTC. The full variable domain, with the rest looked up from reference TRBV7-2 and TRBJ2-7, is GAGVSQSPSNKVTEKGKDVELRCDPISGHTALYWYRQSLGQGLEFLIYFQGNSAPDKSGLPSDRFSAERTGGSVSTLTIQRTQQEDSAVYLCASSLNGGTSGVYEQYFGPGTRLTVT.

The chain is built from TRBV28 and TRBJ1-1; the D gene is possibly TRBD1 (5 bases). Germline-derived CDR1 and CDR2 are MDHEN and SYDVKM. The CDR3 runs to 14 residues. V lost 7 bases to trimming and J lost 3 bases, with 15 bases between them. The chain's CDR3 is CASIRARRYTEAFF. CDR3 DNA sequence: TGTGCCAGCATCAGGGCCCGGAGGTACACTGAAGCTTTCTTT. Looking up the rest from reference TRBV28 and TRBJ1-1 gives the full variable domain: DVKVTQSSRYLVKRTGEKVFLECVQDMDHENMFWYRQDPGLGLRLIYFSYDVKMKEKGDIPEGYSVSREKKERFSLILESASTNQTSMYLCASIRARRYTEAFFGQGTRLTVV.

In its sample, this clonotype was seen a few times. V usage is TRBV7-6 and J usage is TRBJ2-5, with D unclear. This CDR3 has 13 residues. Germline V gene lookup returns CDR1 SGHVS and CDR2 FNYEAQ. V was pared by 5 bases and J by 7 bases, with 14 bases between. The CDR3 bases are TGTGCCAGCAGCCCTACCCCGGATAGGACCCAGTACTTC. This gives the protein CASSPTPDRTQYF.

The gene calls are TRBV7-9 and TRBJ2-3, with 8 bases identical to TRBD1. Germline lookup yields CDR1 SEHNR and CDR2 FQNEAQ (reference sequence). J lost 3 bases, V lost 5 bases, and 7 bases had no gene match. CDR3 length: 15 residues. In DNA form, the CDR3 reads TGTGCCAGCAGCCCAGGCAGGGGGCCTACAGATACGCAGTATTTT. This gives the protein CASSPGRGPTDTQYF.

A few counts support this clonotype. CDR3 sequence (DNA): TGCAGCGCTATTCCCGGGACGGGTTATGGCTACACCTTC. It translates to CSAIPGTGYGYTF. The chain couples TRBV29-1 to TRBJ1-2, with D possibly matching TRBD1 (5 bases). CDR3 length: 13 residues. The V end was cut by 7 bases, the J end by 5 bases, with 17 bases between. CDR1 and CDR2 from the germline V gene are SQVTM and ANQGSEA.

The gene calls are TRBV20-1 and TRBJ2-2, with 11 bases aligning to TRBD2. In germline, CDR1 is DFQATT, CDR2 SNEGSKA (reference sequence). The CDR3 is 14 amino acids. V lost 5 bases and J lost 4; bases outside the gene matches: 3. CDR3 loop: CSAVSGGATGELFF. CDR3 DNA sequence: TGCAGTGCTGTTAGCGGGGGGGCCACCGGGGAGCTGTTTTTT.